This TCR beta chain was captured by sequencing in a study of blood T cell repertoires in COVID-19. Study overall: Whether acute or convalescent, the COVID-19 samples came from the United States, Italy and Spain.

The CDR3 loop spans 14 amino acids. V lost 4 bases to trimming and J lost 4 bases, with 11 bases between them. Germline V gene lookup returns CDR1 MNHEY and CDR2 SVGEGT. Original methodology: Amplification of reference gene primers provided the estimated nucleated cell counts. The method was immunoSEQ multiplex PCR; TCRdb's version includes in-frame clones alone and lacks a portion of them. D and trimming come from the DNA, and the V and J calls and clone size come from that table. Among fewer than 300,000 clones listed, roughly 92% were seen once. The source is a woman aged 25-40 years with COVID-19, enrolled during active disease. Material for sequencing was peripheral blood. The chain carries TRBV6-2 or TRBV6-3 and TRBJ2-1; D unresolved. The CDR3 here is CASSFQEEYNEQFF. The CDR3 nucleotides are TGTGCCAGCAGTTTCCAGGAAGAATACAATGAGCAGTTCTTC.